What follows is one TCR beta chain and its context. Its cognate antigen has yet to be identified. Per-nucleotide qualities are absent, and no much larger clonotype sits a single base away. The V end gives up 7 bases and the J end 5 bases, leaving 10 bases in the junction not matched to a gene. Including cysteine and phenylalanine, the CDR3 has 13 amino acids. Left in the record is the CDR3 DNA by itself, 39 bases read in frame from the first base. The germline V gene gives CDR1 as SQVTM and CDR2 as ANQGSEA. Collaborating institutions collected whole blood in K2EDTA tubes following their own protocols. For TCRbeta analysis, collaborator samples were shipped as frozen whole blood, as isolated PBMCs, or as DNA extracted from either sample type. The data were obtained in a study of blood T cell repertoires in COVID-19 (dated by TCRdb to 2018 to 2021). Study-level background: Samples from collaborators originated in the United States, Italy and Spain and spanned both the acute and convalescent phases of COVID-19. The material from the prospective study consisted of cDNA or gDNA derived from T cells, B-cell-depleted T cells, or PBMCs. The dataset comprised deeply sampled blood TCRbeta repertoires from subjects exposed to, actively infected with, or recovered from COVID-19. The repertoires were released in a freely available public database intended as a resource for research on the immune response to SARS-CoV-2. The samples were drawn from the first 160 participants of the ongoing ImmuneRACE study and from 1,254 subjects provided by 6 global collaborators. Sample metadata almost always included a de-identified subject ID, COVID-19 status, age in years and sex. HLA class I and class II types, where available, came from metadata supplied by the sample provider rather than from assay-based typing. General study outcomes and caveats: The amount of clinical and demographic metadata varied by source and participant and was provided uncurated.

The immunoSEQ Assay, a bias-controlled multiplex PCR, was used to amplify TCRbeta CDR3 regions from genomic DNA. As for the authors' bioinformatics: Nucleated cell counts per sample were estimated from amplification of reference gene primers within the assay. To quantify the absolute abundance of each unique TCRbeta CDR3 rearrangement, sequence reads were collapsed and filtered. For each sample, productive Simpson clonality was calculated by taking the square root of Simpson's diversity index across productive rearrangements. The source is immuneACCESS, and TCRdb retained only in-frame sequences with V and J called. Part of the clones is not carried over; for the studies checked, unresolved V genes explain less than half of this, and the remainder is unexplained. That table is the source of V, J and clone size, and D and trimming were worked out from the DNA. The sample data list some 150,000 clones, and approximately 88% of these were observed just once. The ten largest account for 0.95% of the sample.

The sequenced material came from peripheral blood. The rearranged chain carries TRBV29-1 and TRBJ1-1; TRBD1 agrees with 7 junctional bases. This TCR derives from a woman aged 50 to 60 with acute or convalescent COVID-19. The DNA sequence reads TGCAGCGGGACAGGTTCTCTGAGGACTGAAGCTTTCTTT. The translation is CSGTGSLRTEAFF.